The sequence of this T cell receptor beta chain was determined in a study of blood T cell repertoires in COVID-19. Assay used: immunoSEQ multiplex PCR; TCRdb lists only in-frame clones, some missing. The table has approximately 170,000 clones, under 85% seen once. This TCR was sampled from a woman between 70 and 85 years old with COVID-19, enrolled during active disease. Sequencing was performed on peripheral blood.

CDR3 residues: CASSPLSGLNQETQYF. CDR3 in DNA: TGCGCCAGCAGCCCTTTGTCGGGGTTAAACCAAGAGACCCAGTACTTC. This chain uses TRBV4-1 with TRBJ2-5, with a tentative D call TRBD2 (5 bases). CDR3 length equals 16 residues. Germline V gene lookup returns CDR1 MGHRA and CDR2 YSYEKL. Deletions cut 4 bases from V and 0 bases from J, with 15 bases between.